This record concerns one TCR beta chain sequence. The table came from immunoSEQ multiplex PCR; TCRdb's copy has only in-frame clones and leaves some out. This table holds 75,000 to 100,000 clones, approximately 94% found once. This sample is part of a study of technical replicates of blood from several donors. The clonotype originates from a human donor in good health. Material: T cells isolated from PBMCs.

The CDR3 spells CASSLDAAGGLGYTF. The CDR3 DNA reads TGTGCCAGCAGCTTAGACGCGGCAGGGGGCCTTGGCTACACCTTC. The chain recombines TRBV7-8 with TRBJ1-2, with 8 bases matching TRBD1. Germline CDR1 reads SGHVS; CDR2 reads FQNEAQ. V gave up 1 base and J gave up 7 bases; unmatched junction bases: 8. The CDR3 is 15 residues long.